Listed below are T cell receptor beta chains from one sample, sequenced in a study of early T cells in non-severe SARS-CoV-2 infection. TCRdb reanalysed the 5' RACE reads using MiXCR and keeps one entry per CDR3 protein. This repertoire shows fewer than 75,000 distinct CDR3 sequences, roughly a fifth found once; its top ten account for 16%. Specimen: whole blood, collected at baseline. Source of these receptors: an adult who was a healthcare worker with PCR-confirmed SARS-CoV-2 infection or an uninfected control (not recorded which). The CDR3 runs from the conserved cysteine through the conserved F or W. D genes are given only for firm matches. Size is omitted from some rows. Given values are once, few, many or a class for expanded clones.

D gene | J gene | clone size | V gene | CDR3 DNA | CDR3 protein
- | TRBJ2-1 | - | TRBV7-8 | TGTGCCAGCAGCTTATTGAACCGCAGGGTAGGCAATGAGCAGTTCTTC | CASSLLNRRVGNEQFF
- | TRBJ2-5 | few | TRBV7-2 | TGTGCCAGCAGCTTACGCCGGGATCAAGAGACCCAGTACTTC | CASSLRRDQETQYF
- | TRBJ1-2 | many | TRBV20-1 | TGCAGTGCTAAGAGGACTAAAGGCTACACCTTC | CSAKRTKGYTF
TRBD2 | TRBJ2-1 | - | TRBV30 | TGTGCCTGGGGACTAGCCGGGAATGAGCAGTTCTTC | CAWGLAGNEQFF
- | TRBJ2-2 | - | TRBV18 | TGTGCCAGCTCGACCAGAGGGTCAGGGAACACCGGGGAGCTGTTTTTT | CASSTRGSGNTGELFF
TRBD1 | TRBJ1-1 | - | TRBV7-6 | TGTGCCAGCAGTTTAAGGACAGGGGTAATGACTGAAGCTTTCTTT | CASSLRTGVMTEAFF
- | TRBJ2-3 | - | TRBV12-5 | TGTGCTAGTGTCAAAGATCTGGATACGCAGTATTTT | CASVKDLDTQYF
- | TRBJ2-7 | - | TRBV7-9 | TGTGCCAGCAGCTCGAACGGGGCCACGGTGCAGTACTTC | CASSSNGATVQYF
- | TRBJ2-7 | few | TRBV7-7 | TGTGCCAGCAGCTTAGATGAGACAGGCACCTACGAGCAGTACTTC | CASSLDETGTYEQYF
- | TRBJ1-4 | few | TRBV20-1 | TGCAGTGCTAGATCATCTCAGGGACTTAATGAAAAACTGTTTTTT | CSARSSQGLNEKLFF
- | TRBJ2-1 | - | TRBV10-3 | TGTGCCATCAGTGAGTCGGAGGACACTCAGCTCTACAATGAGCAGTTCTTC | CAISESEDTQLYNEQFF
- | TRBJ1-2 | - | TRBV5-1 | TGCGCCAGCAGCCTAACCGCCGGGCCTCCCAACTATGGCTACACCTTC | CASSLTAGPPNYGYTF
- | TRBJ1-6 | - | TRBV6-1 | TGTGCCAGCTCCGGGACATCGAGCTCCTATAATTCACCCCTCCACTTT | CASSGTSSSYNSPLHF
TRBD2 | TRBJ2-5 | - | TRBV11-2 | TGTGCCAGCAGCCAGAAAAGCGGGGGTGTCGAGACCCAGTACTTC | CASSQKSGGVETQYF
- | TRBJ1-6 | - | TRBV7-2 | TGTGCCAGCAGCTTAGGTCGCAATTCACCCCTCCACTTT | CASSLGRNSPLHF
TRBD1 | TRBJ1-2 | - | TRBV10-3 | TGTGCCATCAGTGGCGGGGACAGTCGGAACTATGGCTACACCTTC | CAISGGDSRNYGYTF
- | TRBJ2-1 | - | TRBV7-3 | TGTGCCAGCAGCCTGACCTTAGGGAATGAGCAGTTCTTC | CASSLTLGNEQFF
- | TRBJ1-1 | - | TRBV4-1 | TGCGCCAGCAGCGAGGAGTACTTGGACACTGAAGCTTTCTTT | CASSEEYLDTEAFF
TRBD2 | TRBJ2-3 | - | TRBV5-1 | TGCGCCAGCAGCACGGAACGTCTAGCGGGGGGGCCGGACCCGCAGTATTTT | CASSTERLAGGPDPQYF
- | TRBJ2-7 | - | TRBV5-5 | TGTGCCAGCAGCTTTTCCGATAGGACATGGGGCGAGCAGTACTTC | CASSFSDRTWGEQYF
- | TRBJ1-5 | - | TRBV30 | TGTGCCTGGAGACCCTGGGGAGGCGGCAATCAGCCCCAGCATTTT | CAWRPWGGGNQPQHF
TRBD1 | TRBJ1-5 | - | TRBV6-6 | TGTGCCAGCAGTTTAGGACAGGGCCCAAGGCAGCCCCAGCATTTT | CASSLGQGPRQPQHF
TRBD1 | TRBJ1-5 | - | TRBV19 | TGTGCCAGTAGTGACCGACAGGGTCCGGAACAGCCCCAGCATTTT | CASSDRQGPEQPQHF
TRBD1 | TRBJ1-6 | few | TRBV9 | TGTGCCAGCAGCGAGGGGGGACAGGGGTATTCACCCCTCCACTTT | CASSEGGQGYSPLHF
- | TRBJ2-5 | few | TRBV3-1 | TGTGCCAGCCAGGATCAACAAGAGACCCAGTACTTC | CASQDQQETQYF
TRBD1 | TRBJ2-3 | - | TRBV2 | TGTGCCAGCGGGGACGGATCCAGGGGGACAGATACGCAGTATTTT | CASGDGSRGTDTQYF
TRBD1 | TRBJ1-4 | - | TRBV7-2 | TGTGCCAGCAGCTTAGGGGACAGGGCGCGTAATGAAAAACTGTTTTTT | CASSLGDRARNEKLFF
TRBD2 | TRBJ2-1 | - | TRBV7-2 | TGTGCCAGCAGCTTAATGCGGGGGGACAATGAGCAGTTCTTC | CASSLMRGDNEQFF
- | TRBJ2-3 | many | TRBV7-6 | TGTGCCAGCAGCCCGATGGGGACAGATACGCAGTATTTT | CASSPMGTDTQYF
- | TRBJ2-3 | - | TRBV6-2/TRBV6-3 | TGTGCCAGCAGTTTGACCCCCGATACGCAGTATTTT | CASSLTPDTQYF
- | TRBJ1-1 | - | TRBV4-1 | TGCGCCAGCAGCCCCTCCCGGGCTCCGAACACTGAAGCTTTCTTT | CASSPSRAPNTEAFF
TRBD1 | TRBJ2-7 | few | TRBV3-1 | TGTGCCAGCAGCAAATATTTGACAGGGTCCTACGAGCAGTACTTC | CASSKYLTGSYEQYF
- | TRBJ1-1 | - | TRBV10-3 | TGTGCCATCAGTGAGTCGACGGCGACGGCTCGTGGCGCTTTCTTT | CAISESTATARGAFF
- | TRBJ1-2 | - | TRBV30 | TGTGCCTGGAGTCCGAGTCTGAACTATGGCTACACCTTC | CAWSPSLNYGYTF
- | TRBJ1-2 | few | TRBV7-9 | TGTGCCAGCAGTTTGGCAGGGCGAGGGTCTAACTATGGCTACACCTTC | CASSLAGRGSNYGYTF
- | TRBJ2-3 | many | TRBV18 | TGTGCCAGCTCACCGAGTCTGGCCCTCGGGGATACGCAGTATTTT | CASSPSLALGDTQYF
- | TRBJ1-1 | - | TRBV12-3/TRBV12-4 | TGTGCCAGCAGCCCCGGAGGGGGAGCTTTCTTT | CASSPGGGAFF
TRBD1 | TRBJ1-6 | - | TRBV30 | TGTGCCTGGAGCGACCGACAGGGGGCGAATTCACCCCTCCACTTT | CAWSDRQGANSPLHF
- | TRBJ1-1 | - | TRBV11-2 | TGTGCCAGCAACGAGATGCAGAACACTGAAGCTTTCTTT | CASNEMQNTEAFF
- | TRBJ2-1 | - | TRBV6-2/TRBV6-3 | TGTGCCAGCAGTTACGACATCGGCCTAAATGAGCAGTTCTTC | CASSYDIGLNEQFF
TRBD1 | TRBJ1-1 | - | TRBV7-2 | TGTGCCAGCAGCTTATTACAGGGGACTGAAGCTTTCTTT | CASSLLQGTEAFF
- | TRBJ2-7 | few | TRBV5-1 | TGCGCCAGCAAGGAGACAGGCAACTCCTACGAGCAGTACTTC | CASKETGNSYEQYF
- | TRBJ1-1 | - | TRBV2 | TGTGCCAGCAGTCCCCTGGGGAACACTGAAGCTTTCTTT | CASSPLGNTEAFF